This T cell receptor beta chain was recovered during a study of T cells after yellow fever vaccination. This clonotype occurred many times. Germline CDR1 is SGHNT and CDR2 is YYREEE (reference sequence). The CDR3 length is 15 residues. V lost 4 bases and J lost 1; bases outside the gene matches: 4. TCRdb processed the 5' RACE reads anew with MiXCR; each CDR3 protein has one entry. The repertoire consists of roughly 340,000 distinct CDR3 sequences, with 8.7% occurring once and the leading ten covering more than 15%. The chain links TRBV5-4 to TRBJ2-1; 8 bases match TRBD2. The sequencing here drew on PBMCs, taken on the day of the first yellow fever vaccination. The sequence was obtained from a young man who received the YFV17D yellow fever vaccine. The CDR3 here is CASSPTSGSYNEQFF. For the CDR3, the DNA is TGTGCCAGCAGCCCTACTAGCGGATCCTACAATGAGCAGTTCTTC. The full variable domain, rest sourced from reference TRBV5-4 and TRBJ2-1, is ETGVTQSPTHLIKTRGQQVTLRCSSQSGHNTVSWYQQALGQGPQFIFQYYREEENGRGNFPPRFSGLQFPNYSSELNVNALELDDSALYLCASSPTSGSYNEQFFGPGTRLTVL.